This T cell receptor (beta chain) was profiled in a study of blood T cell repertoires in COVID-19. About the research overall: Samples came from the United States, Italy and Spain, spanning acute and convalescent COVID-19. PBMCs, B-cell-depleted T cells, or T cells provided the cDNA or gDNA that made up the material.

This table comes from immunoSEQ multiplex PCR, and its TCRdb copy is limited to in-frame clones, with some not included. Found here are approximately 170,000 clones, 70% to 90% of them singletons; the top ten hold less than 9%. The trim removed 0 bases at V and 6 bases at J, leaving 5 bases unmatched. CDR1 and CDR2 (germline): SGDLS, YYNGEE. This CDR3 is 15 amino acids long. This chain links TRBV9 with TRBJ2-3; 9 bases fit TRBD1. The receptor comes from a man aged 40-49 years who had recovered from COVID-19. Sequenced input: peripheral blood. CDR3 sequence: CASSVEGQGMDTQYF. In DNA form, the CDR3 reads TGTGCCAGCAGCGTAGAGGGACAGGGTATGGATACGCAGTATTTT.